Each of the 20 T cell receptor beta chains below was sequenced from the same sample in a study of CD8+ T cells in alopecia areata. This sample's treatment: oral pan-JAK inhibitor, 5-10 mg twice daily. Reverse transcribed after extraction, RNA yielded cDNA as the sequencing template. Method: immunoSEQ multiplex PCR; TCRdb's copy keeps in-frame clones and lacks some. The profile shows under 130,000 clones, around 86% of them singletons. Here the sequenced sample was CD8+ T cells sorted from blood, taken around week 34, from a patient treated with tofacitinib. The receptors come from a human donor with alopecia areata.

This clone came up once. The V call is TRBV14, the J call TRBJ2-7, with a weak D call TRBD2 (5 bases). The length of the CDR3 is 14 residues. Germline loops: CDR1 SGHDN, CDR2 FVKESK. Trimming pared 4 bases from V and 6 bases from J, leaving 16 bases between. CDR3: CASSLRGEGGEQYF. In DNA form, the CDR3 reads TGTGCCAGCAGCCTCCGCGGTGAGGGCGGCGAGCAGTACTTC.

The chain has TRBV7-2 and TRBJ2-1; D possibly uses TRBD1 or TRBD2 (6 bases each). The germline CDR1 and CDR2 sequences are SGHTA and FQGNSA. This CDR3 is 14 amino acids long. V dropped 1 base and J dropped 14 bases, with 18 bases sitting between them. DNA of the CDR3: TGTGCCAGCAGCTTAGTAGGGGGGTCAGGACCGAAGTTCTTC. Its protein product is CASSLVGGSGPKFF.

The CDR3, as DNA: TGCGCCAGCAGCCCAGGGACTAGCGGGAGCAGGGCAGATACGCAGTATTTT. This translates into CASSPGTSGSRADTQYF. The gene calls are TRBV5-1 and TRBJ2-3; TRBD2 matches at 14 bases. CDR3 size: 17 residues. Per the germline V gene, CDR1 is SGHRS and CDR2 is YFSETQ. J gave up 4 bases and V 4 bases, and 8 bases lay outside the gene matches.

The V call is TRBV15, the J call TRBJ2-1, with TRBD2 matching over 8 bases. The CDR3 has 14 amino acids. The V segment lost 8 bases and the J segment 6 bases; nucleotides outside the gene matches: 9. Germline CDR1 reads LNHNV; CDR2 reads YYDKDF (reference sequence). The CDR3 bases are TGTGCCACCCGGATTGCGCGGGGGGTCAATGAGCAGTTCTTC. Its protein product is CATRIARGVNEQFF.

This chain connects TRBV11-2 to TRBJ2-7; 8 bases map to TRBD2. Germline V gene sequence: CDR1 SGHAT, CDR2 FQNNGV. CDR3 length: 12 amino acids. Written as DNA, the CDR3 is TGTGCGACAGACGGGGGGGACCACGAGCAGTACTTC. It translates to CATDGGDHEQYF.

This clone occurred a few times. The V gene is TRBV7-9, the J gene TRBJ2-1; D not resolved. CDR1 and CDR2 (germline): SEHNR, FQNEAQ (reference sequence). Trimming shortened V by 2 bases and J by 0 bases, and 11 bases separated the two germline ends. The CDR3 length is 16 residues. The CDR3 protein is CASSLRPVSSYNEQFF. The CDR3 bases are TGTGCCAGCAGCTTAAGGCCAGTGAGCTCCTACAATGAGCAGTTCTTC.

This clone was counted only a few times. The chain has TRBV18 and TRBJ2-7; no clear D gene. This CDR3 comprises 13 residues. V gave up 6 bases and J gave up 4 bases, with 13 bases separating them. Germline V gene lookup returns CDR1 KGHSH and CDR2 LQKENI. CDR3 protein: CASSPRLYYEQYF. The DNA for the CDR3 is TGTGCCAGCTCCCCGAGATTGTATTACGAGCAGTACTTC.

The genes are TRBV7-9 and TRBJ2-2; D ambiguous. The V and J ends lost 5 bases and 2 bases respectively, with 15 bases between them. The CDR3 contains 16 residues. Per the germline V gene, CDR1 is SEHNR and CDR2 is FQNEAQ (reference sequence). This CDR3 is CASSVIPQVNTGELFF. In nucleotides, the CDR3 is TGTGCCAGCAGCGTAATCCCCCAGGTCAACACCGGGGAGCTGTTTTTT.

To note about this clone: The same CDR3 is also encoded by other DNA sequences in this sample. The chain uses TRBV15 and TRBJ1-1; D perhaps matches TRBD1 (6 bases). Trimming left V 0 bases short and J 2 bases short, with 10 bases between. The CDR3 is 15 amino acids. Germline values: CDR1 LNHNV, CDR2 YYDKDF (reference sequence). DNA of the CDR3: TGTGCCACCAGCAGAGACCGGGGGCTTAACACTGAAGCTTTCTTT. Encoded protein: CATSRDRGLNTEAFF.

This clone was seen a few times. The sample contains more than one DNA sequence encoding this CDR3. The V and J genes are TRBV30 and TRBJ2-5; D is undetermined. V gave up 2 bases and J gave up 0 bases, with 4 bases separating them. CDR1 and CDR2 (germline): GTSNPN, SVGIG (reference sequence). The CDR3 length is 12 residues. The CDR3 region is CAWSFNQETQYF. The CDR3 DNA reads TGTGCCTGGAGTTTCAACCAAGAGACCCAGTACTTC.

V is TRBV27 and J is TRBJ2-1; no firm D call. The CDR3 loop spans 15 amino acids. Trimming shortened V by 7 bases and J by 7 bases, and 20 bases separated the two germline ends. CDR1 and CDR2 from the germline V gene are MNHEY and SMNVEV (reference sequence). In DNA, the CDR3 is TGTGCCAGCAAAGGTAACAAAAGAAACGGGAATGAGCAGTTCTTC. Its translation is CASKGNKRNGNEQFF.

The rearrangement uses TRBV27 and TRBJ2-1; D uncertain. CDR3 size: 13 residues. Per the germline V gene, CDR1 is MNHEY and CDR2 is SMNVEV (reference sequence). Trimming took off 0 bases at V and 8 bases at J, with 8 bases between the two ends. The CDR3 reads CASSLSGIYEQFF. For the CDR3, the DNA is TGTGCCAGCAGTTTATCCGGCATATATGAGCAGTTCTTC.

The chain couples TRBV9 to TRBJ1-5, with D uncertain. With 5 bases removed from V and 1 base from J, the gap between germline ends came to 7 bases. The CDR3 runs 13 residues. Germline assignment: CDR1 SGDLS and CDR2 YYNGEE. The CDR3 coding sequence is TGTGCCAGCAGTGGGGTCAGCAATCAGCCCCAGCATTTT. Encoded protein: CASSGVSNQPQHF.

The V call is TRBV9, the J call TRBJ2-3; a possible D gene is TRBD2 (7 bases). The CDR3 has 17 amino acids. Germline V CDR1 and CDR2: SGDLS, YYNGEE. V gave up 0 bases and J gave up 1 base, with 15 bases separating them. Here the CDR3 reads CASSVEGGASGTDTQYF. The CDR3 DNA is TGTGCCAGCAGCGTAGAGGGGGGGGCTAGCGGCACAGATACGCAGTATTTT.

The chain has TRBV5-1 and TRBJ2-7, with D perhaps TRBD2 (5 bases). The CDR3 runs to 14 residues. The V and J ends lost 3 bases and 4 bases respectively, with 14 bases between them. Germline CDR1 and CDR2: SGHRS and YFSETQ. The CDR3 DNA is TGCGCCAGCAGCTCCCGGGATGGGGAATACGAGCAGTACTTC. Its translation: CASSSRDGEYEQYF.

This chain joins TRBV19 and TRBJ2-7; 8 nucleotides agree with TRBD1. Germline V gene lookup returns CDR1 LNHDA and CDR2 SQIVND (reference sequence). J gave up 6 bases and V 5 bases, and 9 bases lay outside the gene matches. This CDR3 comprises 14 residues. The CDR3 nucleotides are TGTGCCAGTAGTTCCGGGACAGGTCCAATCGAGCAGTACTTC. Amino acid sequence: CASSSGTGPIEQYF.

The J gene is TRBJ1-2, the V gene TRBV29-1; 8 nucleotides agree with TRBD1. The CDR3 sequence is 12 residues long. The germline CDR1 and CDR2 sequences are SQVTM and ANQGSEA. Trimming took 4 bases from V and 7 from J; bases not matched to a gene: 5. DNA for the CDR3: TGCAGCGTTGGACAGGGGATTGCTGGCTACACCTTC. Its protein product is CSVGQGIAGYTF.

The V gene is TRBV29-1, the J gene TRBJ2-3, with 12 bases matching TRBD1. The CDR3 runs to 14 residues. CDR1 is SQVTM and CDR2 is ANQGSEA in the germline V gene. Losses at the gene ends were 7 bases for V and 4 bases for J; bases not matched to a gene: 6. For the CDR3, the DNA is TGCAGCGCACCCGGGACAGGGGGCGCAGATACGCAGTATTTT. Protein product: CSAPGTGGADTQYF.

The rearrangement joins TRBV7-9 to TRBJ2-7; maybe TRBD1 (6 bases). The ends were cut back, 4 bases at V and 4 bases at J, with 20 bases in the middle. The CDR3 extends over 16 amino acids. Germline V CDR1 and CDR2: SEHNR, FQNEAQ (reference sequence). The CDR3 spells CASSSNRAIRPYEQYF. The CDR3 region has the DNA TGTGCCAGCAGCTCGAACAGGGCTATTAGACCATACGAGCAGTACTTC.

This sequence joins TRBV7-9 and TRBJ2-5, with D perhaps matching TRBD1 (5 bases). V dropped 3 bases and J dropped 2 bases, with 10 bases sitting between them. Per germline, CDR1 SEHNR and CDR2 FQNEAQ (reference sequence). The CDR3 runs to 14 residues. The CDR3 sequence: CASSFLRQQETQYF. The CDR3 DNA is TGTGCCAGCAGCTTCCTGCGACAGCAAGAGACCCAGTACTTC.